Listed below are T cell receptor beta chains from one sample, sequenced in a study of beta chain features in type 1 diabetes. This table comes from immunoSEQ multiplex PCR, and its TCRdb copy is limited to in-frame clones, with some not included. The sample consists of approximately 150,000 clones, about an eighth of them appearing once. The material sequenced was central memory CD4+ T cells from blood. The receptors stem from a young man with type 1 diabetes. The CDR3 runs from the conserved cysteine through the conserved F or W.

J,V,CDR3
TRBJ2-5,TRBV2,CASRRMLGWETQYF
TRBJ2-1,TRBV29-1,CSVEDLSPSSYNEQFF
TRBJ2-7,TRBV19,CASSPERSGKGPYEQYF
TRBJ1-1,TRBV7-2,CASRGNRGHTEAFF
TRBJ1-2,TRBV10-3,CASRGGEEGYGYTF
TRBJ2-2,TRBV2,CASKLDGNTGELFF
TRBJ2-1,TRBV18,CASSQGTLNNEQFF
TRBJ2-3,TRBV5-1,CASSLDRGKDTQYF
TRBJ1-1,TRBV6-5,CASSPLGWFGTEAFF
TRBJ2-7,TRBV6-1,CASRKTGWAEQYF
TRBJ2-7,TRBV7-2,CASSSTSGVATREQYF
TRBJ2-5,TRBV28,CASGPGLAGLQYF
TRBJ2-3,TRBV5-6,CASTKARGAAADTQYF